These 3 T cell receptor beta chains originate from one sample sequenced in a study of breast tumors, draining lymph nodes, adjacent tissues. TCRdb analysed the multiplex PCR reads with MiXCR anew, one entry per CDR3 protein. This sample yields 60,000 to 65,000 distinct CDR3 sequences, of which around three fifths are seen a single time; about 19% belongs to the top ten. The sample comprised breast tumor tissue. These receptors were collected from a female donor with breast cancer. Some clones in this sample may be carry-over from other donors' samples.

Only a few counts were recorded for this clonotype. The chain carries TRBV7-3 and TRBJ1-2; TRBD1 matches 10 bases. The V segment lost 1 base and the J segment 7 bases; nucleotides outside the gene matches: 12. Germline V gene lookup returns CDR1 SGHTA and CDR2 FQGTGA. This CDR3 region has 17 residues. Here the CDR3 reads CASSLNPSRQGAIGYTF. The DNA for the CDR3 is TGTGCCAGCAGCTTAAACCCTTCTCGACAGGGGGCGATTGGCTACACCTTC.

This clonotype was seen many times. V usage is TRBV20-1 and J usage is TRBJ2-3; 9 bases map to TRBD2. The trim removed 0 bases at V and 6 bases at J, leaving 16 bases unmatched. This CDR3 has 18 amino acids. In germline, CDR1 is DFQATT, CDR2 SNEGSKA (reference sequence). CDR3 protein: CSARDLGLAGSPKDTQYF. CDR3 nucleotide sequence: TGCAGTGCTAGAGATTTGGGCCTAGCGGGATCGCCAAAGGATACGCAGTATTTT.

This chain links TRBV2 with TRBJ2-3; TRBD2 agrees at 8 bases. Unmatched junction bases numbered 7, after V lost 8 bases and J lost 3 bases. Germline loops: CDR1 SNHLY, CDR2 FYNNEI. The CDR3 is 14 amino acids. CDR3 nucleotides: TGTGCCAGCGTCAGCGGGAGAGGGACAGATACGCAGTATTTT. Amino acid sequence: CASVSGRGTDTQYF. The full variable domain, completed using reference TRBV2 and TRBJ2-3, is EPEVTQTPSHQVTQMGQEVILRCVPISNHLYFYWYRQILGQKVEFLVSFYNNEISEKSEIFDDQFSVERPDGSNFTLKIRSTKLEDSAMYFCASVSGRGTDTQYFGPGTRLTVL.